This entry is about one T cell receptor (beta chain). The sample's treatment: oral pan-JAK inhibitor, 5-10 mg twice daily. The record originates from a study of CD8+ T cells in alopecia areata. Extracted RNA was reverse transcribed, and the resulting cDNA served as sequencing template. TCRdb's copy holds only in-frame clones and misses some; the assay was immunoSEQ multiplex PCR. The table lists about 120,000 clones, around 60% of them singletons. This clonotype was obtained from a human donor with alopecia areata. The specimen was CD4+ T cells sorted from blood, collected at week 4, from a patient treated with tofacitinib.

The CDR3 reads CASSQRGTNTGELFF. The CDR3 DNA follows: TGCGCCAGCAGCCAACGTGGGACGAACACCGGGGAGCTGTTTTTT. The V call is TRBV4-3, the J call TRBJ2-2; D call uncertain. This CDR3 comprises 15 residues. The V gene's germline CDR1 is LGHNA and CDR2 YSLEER. Trimming took 2 bases from V and 0 from J, leaving 7 bases between them.